One T cell receptor (beta chain) is described in this entry. The antigen is undetermined. The CDR3 runs 16 residues. The V gene's germline CDR1 is LNHDA and CDR2 SQIVND (reference sequence). J lost 9 bases, V lost 4 bases, and 14 bases had no gene match. The data stem from a study of shared clonotypes between healthy human individuals. Study-wide background: Donors were two women and a few men aged 18 to 49.

The study, taken as a whole, reports: Researchers found naive subsets generally carried larger estimated richness than memory subsets. Shared clonotypes across all four donors exceeded non-shared ones in generation probability.

The naive CD8 subset, CD45RO-negative cells positively selected for CCR7, excluded terminally differentiated effector memory CD45RA+ cells. Authors' methods: ImmunoSEQ output held junction-only sequences without quality scores, so filtering differed. Here immunoSEQ multiplex PCR was the method, and the copy in TCRdb shows in-frame clones only, minus some. The D gene and trimming were derived from the DNA, and the V and J assignments and clone size from that table. Of hundreds of thousands of clones listed, 85% to 95% are singletons. The TCR sequence derives from a young woman in good health. The chain couples TRBV19 to TRBJ2-1, with 8 bases identical to TRBD1. Material: naive CD8+ T cells sorted from blood. Here the CDR3 DNA reads TGTGCCAGTAGTAAGGGTGGACAGGGCGGGTTGAGTGAGCAGTTCTTC. It is translated as CASSKGGQGGLSEQFF. Using reference TRBV19 and TRBJ2-1 for the parts outside the CDR3, the full variable domain is DGGITQSPKYLFRKEGQNVTLSCEQNLNHDAMYWYRQDPGQGLRLIYYSQIVNDFQKGDIAEGYSVSREKKESFPLTVTSAQKNPTAFYLCASSKGGQGGLSEQFFGPGTRLTVL.